A selection of T cell receptor beta chains follows, all from one sample in a study of blood T cells in healthy people across ages. A single record per CDR3 protein comes from TCRdb applying MiXCR to the 5' RACE reads. Altogether over 1,200,000 distinct CDR3 sequences are present, 59% being singletons, with the ten largest covering 6.7%. Source material: blood. All receptors derive from a man younger than 35 in good health. The CDR3 runs from the conserved cysteine through the conserved F or W. Fields, in order: V gene, J gene, clone size, D gene, CDR3 DNA, CDR3 protein. The D gene is left open where the match is weak. Clone size is stated in some rows and not others, as once, few, many or a class when expanded.

v_gene: TRBV6-5; j_gene: TRBJ1-2; abundance: few; d_gene: -; CDR3nt: TGTGCCACCCGGACAGAGGGGAACTATGGCTACACCTTC; CDR3aa: CATRTEGNYGYTF
v_gene: TRBV6-2/TRBV6-3; j_gene: TRBJ2-7; abundance: many; d_gene: -; CDR3nt: TGTGCCAGCAGCCCTATGGACGGCTCCTACGAGCAGTACTTC; CDR3aa: CASSPMDGSYEQYF
v_gene: TRBV5-1; j_gene: TRBJ1-1; abundance: once; d_gene: -; CDR3nt: TGCGCCAGCAGCTTGGACAGCCGGATTATGAACACTGAAGCTTTCTTT; CDR3aa: CASSLDSRIMNTEAFF
v_gene: TRBV6-6; j_gene: TRBJ2-7; abundance: -; d_gene: TRBD1; CDR3nt: TGTGCCAGCAGTCCTCCCGCGGGACAGGGTGGTAGCGAGCAGTACTTC; CDR3aa: CASSPPAGQGGSEQYF
v_gene: TRBV20-1; j_gene: TRBJ2-7; abundance: -; d_gene: TRBD2; CDR3nt: TGCAGTGCCCTAAGCGGGAGAGATATCTACGAGCAGTACTTC; CDR3aa: CSALSGRDIYEQYF
v_gene: TRBV6-5; j_gene: TRBJ2-7; abundance: -; d_gene: -; CDR3nt: TGTGCCAGCAGTTACCAGAGGGGGGGGGAGCAGTACTTC; CDR3aa: CASSYQRGGEQYF
v_gene: TRBV27; j_gene: TRBJ2-7; abundance: -; d_gene: -; CDR3nt: TGTGCCAGCAGTTTATTGGGGACCCTGGACTACGAGCAGTACTTC; CDR3aa: CASSLLGTLDYEQYF
v_gene: TRBV5-1; j_gene: TRBJ2-7; abundance: -; d_gene: -; CDR3nt: TGCGCCAGCAGTAATAGGAACTTCGATGAGGGGACCTACGAGCAGTACTTC; CDR3aa: CASSNRNFDEGTYEQYF
v_gene: TRBV12-3/TRBV12-4; j_gene: TRBJ1-1; abundance: -; d_gene: -; CDR3nt: TGTGCCAGCAGTTTGTCCGGGCGGACTGAAGCTTTCTTT; CDR3aa: CASSLSGRTEAFF
v_gene: TRBV7-9; j_gene: TRBJ2-2; abundance: -; d_gene: -; CDR3nt: TGTGCCAGCAGCCAGACCAACCTAATAACCGGACATGACTATACCGGGGAGCTGTTTTTT; CDR3aa: CASSQTNLITGHDYTGELFF
v_gene: TRBV6-1; j_gene: TRBJ1-5; abundance: -; d_gene: -; CDR3nt: TGTGCCAGCAGTGATCAGGGTTATCAGCCCCAGCATTTT; CDR3aa: CASSDQGYQPQHF
v_gene: TRBV20-1; j_gene: TRBJ1-5; abundance: -; d_gene: TRBD1; CDR3nt: TGCAGTGCTTCCACCGGACAGGGGTTAAATCAGCCCCAGCATTTT; CDR3aa: CSASTGQGLNQPQHF
v_gene: TRBV20-1; j_gene: TRBJ2-1; abundance: -; d_gene: -; CDR3nt: TGCAGCTGGACAGGGATGGATAAGGCGGGAGGGGAGGCAGAGGGTGAGCAGTTCTTC; CDR3aa: CSWTGMDKAGGEAEGEQFF
v_gene: TRBV9; j_gene: TRBJ2-1; abundance: -; d_gene: -; CDR3nt: TGTGCCAGTTCACAGGGCTGGACTTCTCATGAGCAGTTCTTC; CDR3aa: CASSQGWTSHEQFF
v_gene: TRBV7-9; j_gene: TRBJ2-3; abundance: -; d_gene: -; CDR3nt: TGTGCCAGCACCGGAGGGTTCGCAGATACGCAGTATTTT; CDR3aa: CASTGGFADTQYF
v_gene: TRBV12-3/TRBV12-4; j_gene: TRBJ1-3; abundance: -; d_gene: -; CDR3nt: TGTGCCAGCAGTTTTGGACAAGGAAGCTCTGGAAACACCATATATTTT; CDR3aa: CASSFGQGSSGNTIYF
v_gene: TRBV2; j_gene: TRBJ2-3; abundance: -; d_gene: -; CDR3nt: TGTGCCAGCAGGGGAGTCGCAGATACGCAGTATTTT; CDR3aa: CASRGVADTQYF
v_gene: TRBV10-3; j_gene: TRBJ1-2; abundance: few; d_gene: -; CDR3nt: TGTGCCATCAGCGTGGACAGCCGATATGGCTACACCTTC; CDR3aa: CAISVDSRYGYTF
v_gene: TRBV7-8; j_gene: TRBJ2-3; abundance: -; d_gene: TRBD1; CDR3nt: TGTGCCAGCAGCACGCGGACAGGGCATATCACAGATACGCAGTATTTT; CDR3aa: CASSTRTGHITDTQYF
v_gene: TRBV2; j_gene: TRBJ2-4; abundance: -; d_gene: -; CDR3nt: TGTGCCAGCACTTGGGGTCTGTACATTCAGTACTTC; CDR3aa: CASTWGLYIQYF
v_gene: TRBV29-1; j_gene: TRBJ2-3; abundance: few; d_gene: -; CDR3nt: TGCAGCGTTGAACTTGGGGGGCGACTAACAGATACGCAGTATTTT; CDR3aa: CSVELGGRLTDTQYF
v_gene: TRBV20-1; j_gene: TRBJ2-7; abundance: -; d_gene: TRBD1; CDR3nt: TGCAGTGCTAGAGATGGGGACAGTCCAAGCCACGAGCAGTACTTC; CDR3aa: CSARDGDSPSHEQYF
v_gene: TRBV12-3/TRBV12-4; j_gene: TRBJ2-3; abundance: -; d_gene: TRBD2; CDR3nt: TGTGCCAGCAGCCCCCCAACCGGGGGGGCAGATACGCAGTATTTT; CDR3aa: CASSPPTGGADTQYF
v_gene: TRBV29-1; j_gene: TRBJ2-1; abundance: -; d_gene: -; CDR3nt: TGCAGCGTTGAAGAGGTGAAGCTATACAATGAGCAGTTCTTC; CDR3aa: CSVEEVKLYNEQFF
v_gene: TRBV5-1; j_gene: TRBJ2-1; abundance: -; d_gene: -; CDR3nt: TGCGCCAGCAGCTTGGAAGCGAATCGATACAATGAGCAGTTCTTC; CDR3aa: CASSLEANRYNEQFF
v_gene: TRBV9; j_gene: TRBJ2-7; abundance: -; d_gene: -; CDR3nt: TGTGCCAGCAGTACCGGGACACGTCCCTACGAGCAGTACTTC; CDR3aa: CASSTGTRPYEQYF
v_gene: TRBV6-2/TRBV6-3; j_gene: TRBJ2-5; abundance: -; d_gene: TRBD2; CDR3nt: TGTGCCAGCAGTTACCCCGGACTAGCGGGAGTGGAGGAGACCCAGTACTTC; CDR3aa: CASSYPGLAGVEETQYF
v_gene: TRBV29-1; j_gene: TRBJ1-2; abundance: few; d_gene: -; CDR3nt: TGCAGCGTTGAAGATGTCGGTGACTATGGCTACACCTTC; CDR3aa: CSVEDVGDYGYTF
v_gene: TRBV20-1; j_gene: TRBJ1-2; abundance: -; d_gene: -; CDR3nt: TGCAGTGCTAGTGAGGGGTCGGGACTACACTATGGCTACACCTTC; CDR3aa: CSASEGSGLHYGYTF
v_gene: TRBV7-8; j_gene: TRBJ2-7; abundance: few; d_gene: TRBD1; CDR3nt: TGTGCCAGCAGCTCAAGGGACAGAAGCCCCTACGAGCAGTACTTC; CDR3aa: CASSSRDRSPYEQYF
v_gene: TRBV10-3; j_gene: TRBJ2-6; abundance: few; d_gene: -; CDR3nt: TGTGCCATCAGTGAGTCGGTGTCTGGGGCCAACGTCCTGACTTTC; CDR3aa: CAISESVSGANVLTF
v_gene: TRBV15; j_gene: TRBJ1-1; abundance: -; d_gene: -; CDR3nt: TGTGCCACCAGCAGAGATCCACTGACCGCTATGAACACTGAAGCTTTCTTT; CDR3aa: CATSRDPLTAMNTEAFF
v_gene: TRBV2; j_gene: TRBJ2-7; abundance: -; d_gene: TRBD1; CDR3nt: TGTGCCAGCCAGACAGGGGTCTACGAGCAGTACTTC; CDR3aa: CASQTGVYEQYF
v_gene: TRBV7-2; j_gene: TRBJ2-1; abundance: -; d_gene: -; CDR3nt: TGTGCCAGCAGCTTAGTAGGGGCCCTTTACAATGAGCAGTTCTTC; CDR3aa: CASSLVGALYNEQFF
v_gene: TRBV6-2/TRBV6-3; j_gene: TRBJ2-3; abundance: -; d_gene: TRBD2; CDR3nt: TGTGCCAGCAGTTACCAAGCGGGGGAAGGCCCAGATACGCAGTATTTT; CDR3aa: CASSYQAGEGPDTQYF
v_gene: TRBV9; j_gene: TRBJ2-3; abundance: -; d_gene: -; CDR3nt: TGTGCCAGCAGCGTAGGGACCACGGCCTCAGATACGCAGTATTTT; CDR3aa: CASSVGTTASDTQYF
v_gene: TRBV11-2; j_gene: TRBJ2-7; abundance: -; d_gene: TRBD2; CDR3nt: TGTGCCAGCAGCTTAGCCGGGACTAAGTTCCACGAGCAGTACTTC; CDR3aa: CASSLAGTKFHEQYF
v_gene: TRBV5-1; j_gene: TRBJ2-1; abundance: -; d_gene: -; CDR3nt: TGCGCCAGCAGGCTAGCAGCTAATGAGCAGTTCTTC; CDR3aa: CASRLAANEQFF
v_gene: TRBV6-2/TRBV6-3; j_gene: TRBJ2-1; abundance: -; d_gene: TRBD1; CDR3nt: TGTGCCAGCAGCCGGGGACAGGGGATTTGGAATGAGCAGTTCTTC; CDR3aa: CASSRGQGIWNEQFF
v_gene: TRBV20-1; j_gene: TRBJ2-7; abundance: -; d_gene: TRBD2; CDR3nt: TGCAGTACAAGGACTAGCGGGAGTAAAGACGAGCAGTACTTC; CDR3aa: CSTRTSGSKDEQYF